Ten or more counts support the clone carrying this T cell receptor (beta chain). These data come from a study of neurological immune-mediated disorders. Synthesis of cDNA used 5'RACE (with 10-nucleotide random UMIs). In TCRdb, the 5' RACE reads were re-called with MiXCR into one record per CDR3 protein. Of about 38,000 distinct CDR3 sequences in the sample, about 4.4% are singletons; the top ten hold around 9%. V was pared by 6 bases and J by 9 bases, with 12 bases between. The CDR3 extends over 12 amino acids. Sequenced input: CD4+ T cells from blood. This receptor was obtained from a man aged 18 to 30 in good health. The V and J genes are TRBV12-3 or TRBV12-4 and TRBJ2-4; D might be TRBD2 (6 bases). The CDR3 protein is CASRGGLGIQYF. CDR3 nucleotides: TGTGCCAGCAGAGGAGGGTTGGGCATTCAGTACTTC.